One and the same sample provided the 10 T cell receptor beta chains below, sequenced in a study of monozygotic twins with inflammatory bowel disease. With the 5' RACE reads reprocessed, TCRdb shows one record per CDR3 protein and no DNA. Recorded here are roughly 200,000 distinct CDR3 sequences; the top ten clones represent approximately 1.5%. Sequenced material: blood. The receptors come from a human donor with ulcerative colitis or Crohn's disease, or a healthy co-twin of an affected twin (not recorded which).

The chain is built from TRBV5-1 and TRBJ2-6. Germline CDR1 reads SGHRS; CDR2 reads YFSETQ. The CDR3 covers 15 residues. The chain's CDR3 is CASSFGSSGANVLTF.

The chain links TRBV7-6 to TRBJ1-1; TCRdb lists TRBD1, though no DNA is available to test this call. CDR3 length: 15 amino acids. The germline V gene has CDR1 SGHVS and CDR2 FNYEAQ. The CDR3 sequence: CASSLVGGPNTEAFF. The whole variable domain, remainder taken from reference TRBV7-6 and TRBJ1-1, is GAGVSQSPRYKVTKRGQDVALRCDPISGHVSLYWYRQALGQGPEFLTYFNYEAQQDKSGLPNDRFSAERPEGSISTLTIQRTEQRDSAMYRCASSLVGGPNTEAFFGQGTRLTVV.

The J gene is TRBJ2-1, the V gene TRBV20-1; the D gene TCRdb calls, TRBD2, cannot be checked with no DNA. Germline V gene data show CDR1 as DFQATT and CDR2 as SNEGSKA (reference sequence). The CDR3 extends over 15 amino acids. The CDR3 loop is CSAKNPGGGGNEQFF.

This chain uses TRBV7-9 with TRBJ2-6; TCRdb outputs TRBD1, but without DNA this stays unchecked. CDR1 is SEHNR and CDR2 is FQNEAQ in the germline V gene (reference sequence). This CDR3 contains 17 residues. CDR3 amino acids: CASSSTGAHDGANVLTF.

The chain joins TRBV5-1 to TRBJ1-1. CDR1 and CDR2 (germline): SGHRS, YFSETQ. This CDR3 spans 15 amino acids. CDR3: CASSLVSGSNTEAFF. Together with reference TRBV5-1 and TRBJ1-1, the CDR3 gives the full variable domain: KAGVTQTPRYLIKTRGQQVTLSCSPISGHRSVSWYQQTPGQGLQFLFEYFSETQRNKGNFPGRFSGRQFSNSRSEMNVSTLELGDSALYLCASSLVSGSNTEAFFGQGTRLTVV.

The chain carries TRBV12-3 or TRBV12-4 and TRBJ1-5. The CDR3 runs 12 residues. CDR3 protein: CASRTGFGPQHF.

J is TRBJ2-3 and V is TRBV12-3 or TRBV12-4; as DNA is missing, the TRBD1 call by TCRdb cannot be tested. This CDR3 has 14 residues. The CDR3 is CASRGQGRTDTQYF.

The rearrangement uses TRBV5-1 and TRBJ1-5. This CDR3 region has 13 residues. CDR1 and CDR2 from the germline V gene are SGHRS and YFSETQ. CDR3 loop: CASSLGEFQPQHF.

CDR3 region: CSAMEGETQYF. The genes are TRBV20-1 and TRBJ2-5. Germline loops: CDR1 DFQATT, CDR2 SNEGSKA (reference sequence). This CDR3 has 11 residues.

The rearrangement joins TRBV4-1 to TRBJ1-2. The V gene's germline CDR1 is MGHRA and CDR2 YSYEKL. There are 12 residues in the CDR3. CDR3 loop: CASSQDAYGYTF.